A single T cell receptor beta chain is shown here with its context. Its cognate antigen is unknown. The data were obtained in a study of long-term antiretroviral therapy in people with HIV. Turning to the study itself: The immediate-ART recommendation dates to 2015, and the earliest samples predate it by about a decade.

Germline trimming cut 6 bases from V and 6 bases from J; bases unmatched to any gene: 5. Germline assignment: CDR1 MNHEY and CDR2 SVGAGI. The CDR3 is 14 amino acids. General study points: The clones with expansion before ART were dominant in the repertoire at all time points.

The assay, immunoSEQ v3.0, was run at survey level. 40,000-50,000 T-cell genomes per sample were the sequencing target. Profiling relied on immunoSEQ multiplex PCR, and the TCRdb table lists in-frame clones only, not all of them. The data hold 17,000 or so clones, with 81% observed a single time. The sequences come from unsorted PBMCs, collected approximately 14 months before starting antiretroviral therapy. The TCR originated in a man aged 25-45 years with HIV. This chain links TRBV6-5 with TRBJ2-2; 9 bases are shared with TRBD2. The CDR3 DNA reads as TGTGCCAGCAGGGGTAGCGGGAGATCCGGGGAGCTGTTTTTT. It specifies CASRGSGRSGELFF.